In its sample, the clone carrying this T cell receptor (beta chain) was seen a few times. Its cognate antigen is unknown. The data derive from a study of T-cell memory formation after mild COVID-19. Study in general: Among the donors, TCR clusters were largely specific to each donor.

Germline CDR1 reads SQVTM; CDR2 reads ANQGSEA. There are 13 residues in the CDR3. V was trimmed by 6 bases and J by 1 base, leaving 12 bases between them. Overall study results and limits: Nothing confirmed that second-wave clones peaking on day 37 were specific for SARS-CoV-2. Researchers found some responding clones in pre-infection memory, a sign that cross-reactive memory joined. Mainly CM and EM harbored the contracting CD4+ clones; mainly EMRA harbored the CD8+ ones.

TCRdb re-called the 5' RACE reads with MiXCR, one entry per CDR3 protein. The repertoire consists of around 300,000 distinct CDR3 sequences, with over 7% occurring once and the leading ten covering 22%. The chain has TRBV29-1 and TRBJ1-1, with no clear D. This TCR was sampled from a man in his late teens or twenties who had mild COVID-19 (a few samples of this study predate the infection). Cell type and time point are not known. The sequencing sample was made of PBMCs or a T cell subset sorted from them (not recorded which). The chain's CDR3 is CSVTYNTNTEAFF. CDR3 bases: TGCAGCGTGACCTACAACACGAACACTGAAGCTTTCTTT.